Described below is a single TCR beta chain sequence and its context. The record originates from a study of blood T cell repertoires in COVID-19. About the study: Researchers got acute and convalescent COVID-19 samples from the United States, Italy and Spain.

Adults between about 18 and 95 years of age took part from under 25 US areas. Cohort 3 recovery required two negative PCRs, clearance, or symptom resolution. Authors' data handling: The authors estimated nucleated cell counts from reference gene primer amplification. Clones were read by immunoSEQ multiplex PCR, and TCRdb kept only the in-frame ones, dropping some. Clone size and the V and J calls come from that table; the DNA yielded D and trimming. The table records almost 200,000 clones, 89% of them present only once. Germline V gene sequence: CDR1 SEHNR, CDR2 FQNEAQ (reference sequence). The CDR3 has 18 amino acids. Between the trimmed V and J ends, which lost 5 bases and 0 bases, there was a span of 22 bases.

The J gene is TRBJ1-2, the V gene TRBV7-9, with D possibly being TRBD1 (5 bases). The source material was PBMCs or T cells enriched from blood (not recorded which). The origin of this receptor is a woman between 18 and 29 years old who had recovered from COVID-19. Here the CDR3 reads CASSKRDYDSDSNYGYTF. As DNA, the CDR3 is TGTGCCAGCAGCAAGCGGGATTACGACAGCGATTCTAACTATGGCTACACCTTC.